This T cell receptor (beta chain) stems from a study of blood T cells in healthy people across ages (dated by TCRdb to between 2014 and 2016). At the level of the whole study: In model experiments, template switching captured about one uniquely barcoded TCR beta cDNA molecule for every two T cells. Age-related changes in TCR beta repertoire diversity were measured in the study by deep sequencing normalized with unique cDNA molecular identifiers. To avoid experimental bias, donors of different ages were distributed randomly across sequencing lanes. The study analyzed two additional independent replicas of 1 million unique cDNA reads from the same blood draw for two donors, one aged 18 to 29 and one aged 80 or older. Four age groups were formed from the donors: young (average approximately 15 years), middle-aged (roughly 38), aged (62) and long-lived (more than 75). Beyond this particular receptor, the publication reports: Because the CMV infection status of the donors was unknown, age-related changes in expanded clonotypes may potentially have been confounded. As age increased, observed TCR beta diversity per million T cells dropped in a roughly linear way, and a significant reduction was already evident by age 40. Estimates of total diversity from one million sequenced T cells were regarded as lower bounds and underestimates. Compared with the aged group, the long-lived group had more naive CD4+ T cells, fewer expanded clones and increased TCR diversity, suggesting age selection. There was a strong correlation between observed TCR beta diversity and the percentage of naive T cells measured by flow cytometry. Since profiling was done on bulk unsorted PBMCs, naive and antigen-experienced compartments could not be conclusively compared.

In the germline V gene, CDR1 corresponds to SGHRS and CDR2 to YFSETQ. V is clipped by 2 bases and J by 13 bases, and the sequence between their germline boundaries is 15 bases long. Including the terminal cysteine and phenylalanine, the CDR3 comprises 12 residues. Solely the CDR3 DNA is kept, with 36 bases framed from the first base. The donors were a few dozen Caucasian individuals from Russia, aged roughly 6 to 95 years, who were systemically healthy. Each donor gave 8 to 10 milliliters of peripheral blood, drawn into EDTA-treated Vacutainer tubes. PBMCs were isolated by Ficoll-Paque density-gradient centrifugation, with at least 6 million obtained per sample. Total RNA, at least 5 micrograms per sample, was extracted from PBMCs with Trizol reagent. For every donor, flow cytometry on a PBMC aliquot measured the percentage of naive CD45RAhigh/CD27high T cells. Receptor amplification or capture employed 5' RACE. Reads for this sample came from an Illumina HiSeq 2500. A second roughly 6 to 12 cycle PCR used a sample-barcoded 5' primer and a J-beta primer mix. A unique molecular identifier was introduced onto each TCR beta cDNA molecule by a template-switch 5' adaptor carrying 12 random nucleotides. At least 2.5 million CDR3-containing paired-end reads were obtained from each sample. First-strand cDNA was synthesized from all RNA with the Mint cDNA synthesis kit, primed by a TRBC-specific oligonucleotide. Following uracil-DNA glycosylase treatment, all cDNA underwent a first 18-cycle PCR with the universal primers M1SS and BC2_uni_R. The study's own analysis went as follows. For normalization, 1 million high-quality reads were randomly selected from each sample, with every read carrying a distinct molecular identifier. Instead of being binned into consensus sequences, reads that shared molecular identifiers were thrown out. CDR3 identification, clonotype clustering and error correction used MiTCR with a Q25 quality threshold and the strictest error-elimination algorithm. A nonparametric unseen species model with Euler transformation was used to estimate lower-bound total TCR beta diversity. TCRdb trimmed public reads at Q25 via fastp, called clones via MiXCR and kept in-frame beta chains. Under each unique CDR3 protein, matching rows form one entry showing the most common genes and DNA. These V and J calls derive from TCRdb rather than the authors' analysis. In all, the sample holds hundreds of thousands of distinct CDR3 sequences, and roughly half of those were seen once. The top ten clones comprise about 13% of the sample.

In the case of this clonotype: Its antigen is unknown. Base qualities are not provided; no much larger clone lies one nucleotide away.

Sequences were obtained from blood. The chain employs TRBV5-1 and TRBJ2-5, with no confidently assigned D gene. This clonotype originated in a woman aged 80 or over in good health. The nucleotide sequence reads TGCGCCAGCAGCTTAAGTGGCAACGAGCGGTACTTC. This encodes CASSLSGNERYF.